This T cell receptor (beta chain) was observed in a study of blood T cell repertoires in COVID-19. Study as a whole: PBMCs, B-cell-depleted T cells, or T cells provided the cDNA or gDNA that made up the material.

Enrolled during active infection, Seattle patients were then followed longitudinally. The repertoire was sequenced with immunoSEQ multiplex PCR; TCRdb's copy has only in-frame clones and lacks some. The table includes approximately 150,000 clones, 70% to 90% detected once. Sequences were obtained from peripheral blood. The receptor's source is a woman in her fifties or sixties with COVID-19, enrolled during active disease.

CDR3 protein: CASSLRSGQGASGYTF. The CDR3 DNA reads as TGTGCCAGCAGCTTGAGATCGGGACAGGGGGCTAGTGGCTACACCTTC. This chain uses TRBV5-6 with TRBJ1-2; 12 nucleotides line up with TRBD1. CDR1 and CDR2 from the germline V gene are SGHDT and YYEEEE. The J segment lost 7 bases and the V segment lost 1 base, leaving 8 bases of the junction unmatched. The CDR3 has 16 residues.